Sequencing of this T cell receptor (beta chain) was carried out in a study of T cells in Graves' hyperthyroidism and ophthalmopathy. Study background: Sampling of peripheral blood happened at initial diagnosis, prior to any treatment. Study-wide findings and caveats: Most expanded thyroid clonotypes above 0.001 also appeared in blood. Ophthalmopathy onset followed model prediction by a median around 6.9 months.

On the basis of clinical symptoms, serum thyroxine and TRAb, thyroid ultrasound and orbital computed tomography, diagnoses were made. Amplified TCR beta CDR3 regions derived from RNA transcripts. The primer set for the first-round RT-PCR of the TCR CDR3 was HTBI. Using its own MiXCR run on the multiplex PCR reads, TCRdb lists one record per CDR3 protein. The table has fewer than 500,000 distinct CDR3 sequences, roughly 15% seen once. This clonotype came up many times. Its target is unknown. The ends were cut back, 7 bases at V and 0 bases at J, with 16 bases in the middle. CDR1 is MNHNS and CDR2 is SASEGT in the germline V gene. This CDR3 is 15 amino acids long.

This clonotype originated in a woman aged 25 to 39 with Graves' ophthalmopathy. Sequenced: blood. The rearrangement links TRBV6-1 to TRBJ2-7; TRBD2 might be the D (6 bases). CDR3 nucleotides: TGTGCCAGCAAAGATAGGGACTTCCGCTCCTACGAGCAGTACTTC. Translating gives CASKDRDFRSYEQYF.